This TCR beta chain was recorded in a study of identifying expanded T cells in peripheral blood. Study observations and caveats: Clone count variance between approximately two-week samples rose with total template count. Technical replicates showed about 1.2 changed clones; two weeks approximately 16; four weeks 19.

No infections or other immune events were documented during collection. Sequencing used immunoSEQ multiplex PCR; TCRdb keeps in-frame clones, though not all of them. The table lists under 100,000 clones, about 90% of them singletons. CDR1 is SEHNR, CDR2 FQNEAQ, per germline (reference sequence). Trimming pared 6 bases from V and 4 bases from J, leaving 12 bases between. This CDR3 contains 13 residues. Turning to this clone: No antigen is known for it.

Sequencing was done on a sample of blood. The TCR was taken from a person aged 18 to 75 in good health. This sequence joins TRBV7-9 and TRBJ2-5; possibly TRBD1 for D (5 bases). CDR3 sequence (DNA): TGTGCCAGCAGTTCAGGGTTGGGAGAGACCCAGTACTTC. The encoded protein is CASSSGLGETQYF.